The clone carrying this T cell receptor beta chain was found many times. The target antigen is unknown. This sample stems from a study of T cell repertoires in cytomegalovirus infection. Study information: Shared public TCR beta signatures pointed to both CMV infection and a matching HLA type. The study, taken as a whole, reports: Carriage of CMV together with the relevant HLA was identifiable through cumulative public TCR beta family frequency. There were HLA-C-restricted CMV-specific TCR beta clonotypes dominating the ex vivo response.

TCRdb ran MiXCR on the reads and lists one entry per CDR3 protein. The data show around 530,000 distinct CDR3 sequences, around 27% seen once. CDR3 length: 15 amino acids. With 3 bases clipped from V and 6 bases from J, the junction kept 11 bases outside the gene matches. The material sequenced was PBMCs. The chain recombines TRBV12-3 or TRBV12-4 with TRBJ2-7; 7 bases map to TRBD2. The TCR was taken from a human donor in good health (CMV status not recorded). Some clones in this sample may be carry-over from other donors' samples. CDR3 sequence: CASSLGRGRGFEQYV. The CDR3 region has the DNA TGTGCCAGCAGTTTGGGGAGAGGGCGGGGGTTCGAGCAGTACGTC.